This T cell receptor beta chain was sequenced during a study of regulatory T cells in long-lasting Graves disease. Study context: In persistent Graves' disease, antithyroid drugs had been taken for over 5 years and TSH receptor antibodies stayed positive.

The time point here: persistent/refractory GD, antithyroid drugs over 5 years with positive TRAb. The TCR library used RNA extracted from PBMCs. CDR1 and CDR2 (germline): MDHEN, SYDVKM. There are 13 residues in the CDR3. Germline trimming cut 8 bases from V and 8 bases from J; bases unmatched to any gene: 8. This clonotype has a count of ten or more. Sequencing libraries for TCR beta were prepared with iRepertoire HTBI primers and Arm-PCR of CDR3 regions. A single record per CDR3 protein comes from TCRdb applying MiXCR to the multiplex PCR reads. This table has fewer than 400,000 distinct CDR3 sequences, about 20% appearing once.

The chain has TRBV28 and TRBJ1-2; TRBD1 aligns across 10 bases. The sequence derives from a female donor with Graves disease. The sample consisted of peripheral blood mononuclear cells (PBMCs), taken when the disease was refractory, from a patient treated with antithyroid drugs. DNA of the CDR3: TGTGCCAGCCAAGGGACAGGGGTTCCGGGCTACACCTTC. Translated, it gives CASQGTGVPGYTF.